One and the same sample provided the 21 T cell receptor beta chains below, sequenced in a study of cytomegalovirus exposure and HLA in healthy donors. The PCR ran on 60 Vbeta and 13 Jbeta primers. Sequencing was performed with immunoSEQ multiplex PCR; in TCRdb, only in-frame clones are kept and a portion is missing. The table shows 150,000 to 200,000 clones, with 65% to 85% occurring only once. The sequenced sample consisted of PBMCs. All receptors derive from a girl between 5 and 17 years old in good health and CMV-seropositive.

This clone was observed a handful of times. J is TRBJ1-2 and V is TRBV5-1; no clear D. CDR1 and CDR2 from the germline V gene are SGHRS and YFSETQ. The CDR3 is 17 amino acids. Deletions cut 0 bases from V and 4 bases from J, with 19 bases between. The CDR3 here is CASSLEWFAGRSYGYTF. CDR3 bases: TGCGCCAGCAGCTTGGAATGGTTTGCGGGCAGGAGCTATGGCTACACCTTC.

This clone was detected a few times. The chain links TRBV14 to TRBJ2-6; D is unclear. V shed 4 bases and J shed 5 bases, with 9 bases lying between them. CDR1 and CDR2 (germline): SGHDN, FVKESK. The CDR3 consists of 14 residues. CDR3 amino acids: CASSPFSWANVLTF. Here the CDR3 DNA reads TGTGCCAGCAGCCCGTTTAGTTGGGCCAACGTCCTGACTTTC.

CDR3 nucleotides: TGTGCCTGTGTCGGATTGACAAACACTGAAGCTTTCTTT. This codes for CACVGLTNTEAFF. V and J are TRBV30 and TRBJ1-1; D ambiguous. V gave up 6 bases and J gave up 2 bases, with 13 bases separating them. The CDR3 spans 13 residues. In germline, CDR1 is GTSNPN, CDR2 SVGIG (reference sequence).

The genes are TRBV18 and TRBJ1-1; D unclear. This CDR3 contains 15 residues. Germline lookup yields CDR1 KGHSH and CDR2 LQKENI. With 0 bases removed from V and 10 bases from J, the gap between germline ends came to 18 bases. CDR3 amino acids: CASSPPSIAAGRAFF. The CDR3 region has the DNA TGTGCCAGCTCACCACCGTCTATCGCCGCCGGGAGAGCTTTCTTT.

The chain employs TRBV27 and TRBJ1-5; 7 positions match TRBD1. The CDR3 sequence is 16 residues long. Germline values: CDR1 MNHEY, CDR2 SMNVEV (reference sequence). Germline trimming cut 3 bases from V and 2 bases from J; bases unmatched to any gene: 7. The CDR3 loop reads CASSLSSTGGNQPQHF. As DNA, the CDR3 is TGTGCCAGCAGTTTGAGTTCTACAGGGGGCAATCAGCCCCAGCATTTT.

The V gene is TRBV5-1, the J gene TRBJ2-7, with TRBD2 matching over 7 bases. The CDR3 consists of 16 residues. V was clipped by 0 bases and J by 3 bases; unmatched bases: 9. Germline CDR1 and CDR2: SGHRS and YFSETQ. CDR3 protein: CASSLGHASGNYEQYF. CDR3 coding DNA: TGCGCCAGCAGCTTGGGTCATGCTAGCGGAAACTACGAGCAGTACTTC.

The chain joins TRBV6-6 to TRBJ2-7; TRBD1 aligns across 7 bases. Germline CDR1 and CDR2: MNHNY and SVGAGI (reference sequence). V lost 0 bases to trimming and J lost 5 bases; unmatched junction nucleotides: 10. The CDR3 runs to 16 residues. CDR3 residues: CASSYSSRQGDNEQYF. CDR3 nucleotides: TGTGCCAGCAGTTACTCTTCTCGGCAGGGGGACAACGAGCAGTACTTC.

The chain joins TRBV5-1 to TRBJ2-1, with a tentative D call TRBD1 (6 bases). The germline CDR1 and CDR2 sequences are SGHRS and YFSETQ. Trimming stripped 1 base from V and 6 bases from J, with 20 bases between. There are 17 residues in the CDR3. The CDR3 sequence is CASSLRKGTGSGNEQFF. The CDR3 DNA reads as TGCGCCAGCAGCTTGAGGAAGGGAACAGGGTCAGGCAATGAGCAGTTCTTC.

The J gene is TRBJ1-2, the V gene TRBV6-5; TRBD1 is a possible D gene (5 bases). This CDR3 comprises 14 residues. Germline values: CDR1 MNHEY, CDR2 SVGAGI. Trimming left V 2 bases short and J 2 bases short, with 9 bases between. Written as DNA, the CDR3 is TGTGCCAGCAGTTACAAGGAGGGGAACTATGGCTACACCTTC. This sequence encodes CASSYKEGNYGYTF.

This sequence joins TRBV4-2 and TRBJ1-1; 9 bases fit TRBD1. CDR3 length: 14 residues. Unmatched junction bases numbered 2, after V lost 4 bases and J lost 2 bases. Germline V gene sequence: CDR1 LGHNA, CDR2 YNFKEQ. The chain's CDR3 is CASSLQGANTEAFF. CDR3 sequence (DNA): TGTGCCAGCAGCCTACAGGGGGCTAACACTGAAGCTTTCTTT.

For this clone: Different DNA sequences within this sample yield the same CDR3. The rearrangement uses TRBV6-6 and TRBJ1-1, with a tentative D call TRBD1 (5 bases). Trimming took off 3 bases at V and 1 base at J, with 9 bases between the two ends. The length of the CDR3 is 14 residues. CDR1 and CDR2 from the germline V gene are MNHNY and SVGAGI (reference sequence). The DNA of the CDR3 is TGTGCCAGCAGTTATCCACAGGAGAACACTGAAGCTTTCTTT. It yields the protein CASSYPQENTEAFF.

This chain joins TRBV6-1 and TRBJ1-2; 8 positions match TRBD1. The V gene end was trimmed by 7 bases and the J gene end by 8 bases; junction bases not matched to a gene: 6. The CDR3 length is 12 residues. CDR1 MNHNS and CDR2 SASEGT come from the germline V gene. CDR3 in DNA: TGTGCCAGCAAGCGGACAGGGTTCGGCTACACCTTC. It specifies CASKRTGFGYTF.

This chain connects TRBV7-3 to TRBJ1-2, with D uncertain. Between the trimmed V and J ends, which lost 4 bases and 8 bases, there was a span of 14 bases. CDR3 size: 13 residues. Per the germline V gene, CDR1 is SGHTA and CDR2 is FQGTGA. CDR3 nucleotides: TGTGCCAGCAGCTCGGACTCTTCCGGCGGCTACACCTTC. As protein: CASSSDSSGGYTF.

J is TRBJ1-5 and V is TRBV27, with a weak D call TRBD1 (5 bases). Germline V gives CDR1 MNHEY, CDR2 SMNVEV (reference sequence). There are 13 residues in the CDR3. The V end was cut by 5 bases, the J end by 8 bases, with 13 bases between. This CDR3 reads CASSQGVWEPQHF. The CDR3 bases are TGTGCCAGCAGTCAAGGGGTATGGGAGCCCCAGCATTTT.

Here the CDR3 reads CATSREDRGDEKLFF. The CDR3 DNA sequence: TGTGCCACCAGCAGAGAAGACAGGGGGGATGAAAAACTGTTTTTT. V is TRBV15 and J is TRBJ1-4; 9 bases match TRBD1. The CDR3 covers 15 residues. Germline values: CDR1 LNHNV, CDR2 YYDKDF (reference sequence). V was clipped by 0 bases and J by 6 bases; unmatched bases: 2.

This chain joins TRBV6-1 and TRBJ2-7; 10 bases are shared with TRBD1. The junction had 5 bases not matched to a gene; V was cut back by 6 bases and J by 0 bases. This CDR3 contains 15 residues. The V gene's germline CDR1 is MNHNS and CDR2 SASEGT. CDR3 region: CASRRTGGASYEQYF. CDR3 nucleotide sequence: TGTGCCAGCAGAAGGACAGGGGGGGCCTCCTACGAGCAGTACTTC.

The rearrangement joins TRBV27 to TRBJ2-3; TRBD1 matches 7 bases. This CDR3 comprises 15 residues. Germline V gives CDR1 MNHEY, CDR2 SMNVEV (reference sequence). The V and J ends lost 4 bases and 6 bases, in that order; junction bases with no gene match: 10. CDR3 in DNA: TGTGCCAGCAGTTACGGGATCAGGGGGAAGGATACGCAGTATTTT. Encoded protein: CASSYGIRGKDTQYF.

The V gene is TRBV7-9, the J gene TRBJ2-5, with 12 bases identical to TRBD2. V shed 0 bases and J 3 bases; nucleotides not matched to a gene: 11. Per germline, CDR1 SEHNR and CDR2 FQNEAQ (reference sequence). The length of the CDR3 is 19 residues. CDR3 DNA: TGTGCCAGCAGCTTAGCGCGGAGACTAGCGGGAGTACTTAAAGAGACCCAGTACTTC. Amino acids: CASSLARRLAGVLKETQYF.

This clone was seen just once. The genes are TRBV6-1 and TRBJ2-5; D gene uncertain. V was trimmed by 5 bases and J by 5 bases, leaving 9 bases between them. The CDR3 length is 12 residues. From germline, CDR1 is MNHNS and CDR2 SASEGT. The CDR3 sequence: CASSWSRETQYF. The CDR3 nucleotides read TGTGCCAGCAGTTGGTCGAGGGAGACCCAGTACTTC.

The V call is TRBV11-2, the J call TRBJ1-5; D uncertain. The CDR3 has 12 amino acids. Germline-derived CDR1 and CDR2 are SGHAT and FQNNGV. Trimming removed 6 bases from V and 2 bases from J, with 5 bases in between. Here the CDR3 DNA reads TGTGCCAGCAGGGAGGGCAATCAGCCCCAGCATTTT. As protein: CASREGNQPQHF.

This clone was found a few times. The chain joins TRBV11-1 to TRBJ2-7, with 11 bases aligning to TRBD2. Losses at the gene ends were 5 bases for V and 3 bases for J; bases not matched to a gene: 12. This CDR3 comprises 17 residues. The germline gives CDR1 SGHAT, CDR2 FQDESV (reference sequence). DNA of the CDR3: TGTGCCAGCAGCGTAGTACCGGGACTAGCGGTCAGCTACGAGCAGTACTTC. This gives the protein CASSVVPGLAVSYEQYF.